This T cell receptor (beta chain) derives from a study of CD8+CD57+ T cells in acquired aplastic anemia. Germline V gene lookup returns CDR1 MRHNA and CDR2 SNTAGT. Unmatched junction bases numbered 8, after V lost 4 bases and J lost 7 bases. The CDR3 spans 15 residues. TCR beta VDJ and CDR3 profiling used genomic DNA as template. TCRdb used MiXCR to reprocess the reads, holding one entry per CDR3 protein. The sample carries around 190,000 distinct CDR3 sequences, less than 50% recorded once. For sequencing, patients were chosen who had shown expansion of CD8+CD57+ cells by flow cytometry. The sample consisted of sorted CD4+, CD8+, or CD8+CD57+ T cells (not recorded which) from PBMCs. The chain joins TRBV6-4 to TRBJ2-1; TRBD1 matches at 9 bases. The sequence was collected from a human donor with aplastic anemia. The CDR3 DNA reads as TGTGCCAGCAGTGTCTCGACAGGGGGAGGAAATGAGCAGTTCTTC. Translated: CASSVSTGGGNEQFF.